The 17 T cell receptor beta chains reported below all come from one sample, sequenced in a study of blood T cell repertoires in COVID-19. Profiling relied on immunoSEQ multiplex PCR, and the TCRdb table lists in-frame clones only, not all of them. The sample lists some 180,000 clones, 84% occurring once. Material: PBMCs or T cells enriched from blood (not recorded which). These receptors came from a woman in her 30s who had been exposed to COVID-19.

CDR3 in DNA: TGTGCCAAAGTCCTGTACCCCTCCAGGGACTTCTATGGCTACACCTTC. It codes for CAKVLYPSRDFYGYTF. The chain uses TRBV5-3 and TRBJ1-2, with D maybe TRBD1 (5 bases). TRBV5-3 is known as an ORF, though its function is uncertain. The CDR3 spans 16 residues. Trimming removed 9 bases at V and 4 bases at J, with 25 bases between.

V is TRBV5-1 and J is TRBJ2-3, with 14 bases aligning to TRBD2. V was clipped by 0 bases and J by 1 base; unmatched bases: 13. CDR1 is SGHRS and CDR2 is YFSETQ in the germline V gene. This CDR3 has 21 residues. In DNA form, the CDR3 reads TGCGCCAGCAGCTTGGACCCTCCGGGACTAGCGGGGGCACTTCGCACAGATACGCAGTATTTT. This codes for CASSLDPPGLAGALRTDTQYF. Full variable domain (rest looked up from reference TRBV5-1 and TRBJ2-3): KAGVTQTPRYLIKTRGQQVTLSCSPISGHRSVSWYQQTPGQGLQFLFEYFSETQRNKGNFPGRFSGRQFSNSRSEMNVSTLELGDSALYLCASSLDPPGLAGALRTDTQYFGPGTRLTVL.

The chain links TRBV5-1 to TRBJ2-2; no reliable D call. The germline CDR1 and CDR2 sequences are SGHRS and YFSETQ. V was cut by 0 bases and J by 1 base, with 4 bases left in between. The CDR3 is 14 amino acids. CDR3 sequence reads: CASSLAWNTGELFF. CDR3 DNA: TGCGCCAGCAGCTTGGCTTGGAACACCGGGGAGCTGTTTTTT.

The gene calls are TRBV3-1 (or the pseudogene TRBV3-2) and TRBJ2-5; TRBD2 might be the D (6 bases). CDR3 length equals 16 residues. The germline V gene has CDR1 LGHDT and CDR2 YNNKEL (reference sequence). Trimming took off 4 bases at V and 4 bases at J, with 19 bases between the two ends. The CDR3 sequence is CASSPVLEGARETQYF. CDR3 coding DNA: TGTGCCAGCAGCCCAGTTTTGGAGGGCGCGAGAGAGACCCAGTACTTC.

This clone was detected only once. J is TRBJ2-1 and V is TRBV19, with D perhaps matching TRBD1 (6 bases). Between the trimmed V and J ends, which lost 10 bases and 14 bases, there was a span of 18 bases. The CDR3 covers 11 residues. The germline V gene encodes CDR1 LNHDA and CDR2 SQIVND (reference sequence). The CDR3 spells CATKTGYFEFF. As DNA, the CDR3 is TGTGCCACCAAAACAGGGTATTTCGAGTTCTTC. Full variable domain (outside the CDR3, taken from reference TRBV19 and TRBJ2-1): DGGITQSPKYLFRKEGQNVTLSCEQNLNHDAMYWYRQDPGQGLRLIYYSQIVNDFQKGDIAEGYSVSREKKESFPLTVTSAQKNPTAFYLCATKTGYFEFFGPGTRLTVL.

The chain's CDR3 is CASSRSGRGATSDTQYF. For the CDR3, the DNA is TGTGCCAGCAGTCGTAGTGGTCGGGGAGCTACGTCGGATACGCAGTATTTT. V gene TRBV6-2 or TRBV6-3 combines with J gene TRBJ2-3; a weak D match, TRBD2 (5 bases). Per the germline V gene, CDR1 is MNHEY and CDR2 is SVGEGT. Trimming removed 5 bases from V and 6 bases from J, with 24 bases in between. The CDR3 spans 17 residues.

V usage is TRBV27 and J usage is TRBJ1-1, with a tentative D call TRBD1 (5 bases). Germline V gene data show CDR1 as MNHEY and CDR2 as SMNVEV (reference sequence). Trimming cost V 7 bases and J 5 bases, with 11 bases left between them. The CDR3 covers 12 residues. CDR3 sequence (DNA): TGTGCCAGCAAATTCCAGGGAACTGAAGCTTTCTTT. It yields the protein CASKFQGTEAFF.

V gene TRBV7-6 combines with J gene TRBJ2-7; TRBD1 agrees at 7 bases. V lost 5 bases to trimming and J lost 0 bases; unmatched junction nucleotides: 7. The CDR3 extends over 15 amino acids. The germline V gene encodes CDR1 SGHVS and CDR2 FNYEAQ. The CDR3 bases are TGTGCCAGCAGCCCCGGTGGGACAGCCTCCTACGAGCAGTACTTC. Translating gives CASSPGGTASYEQYF. The full variable domain, completed using reference TRBV7-6 and TRBJ2-7, is GAGVSQSPRYKVTKRGQDVALRCDPISGHVSLYWYRQALGQGPEFLTYFNYEAQQDKSGLPNDRFSAERPEGSISTLTIQRTEQRDSAMYRCASSPGGTASYEQYFGPGTRLTVT.

The chain recombines TRBV15 with TRBJ2-3; TRBD2 matches at 7 bases. The trim removed 1 base at V and 6 bases at J, leaving 7 bases unmatched. Germline values: CDR1 LNHNV, CDR2 YYDKDF (reference sequence). The CDR3 is made up of 15 amino acids. The CDR3 sequence is CATSRGAGGGDTQYF. CDR3 nucleotides: TGTGCCACCAGCAGAGGCGCCGGGGGAGGGGATACGCAGTATTTT.

The sample holds a few counts of this clone. This chain links TRBV2 with TRBJ1-6; 7 bases line up with TRBD1. V lost 7 bases and J lost 3; bases outside the gene matches: 12. This CDR3 has 17 residues. Germline lookup yields CDR1 SNHLY and CDR2 FYNNEI. The CDR3 nucleotides are TGTGCCAGCACCTCGGGACAGCAAGATTACTATAATTCACCCCTCCACTTT. Protein sequence: CASTSGQQDYYNSPLHF.

This chain links TRBV6-1 with TRBJ1-3; D is ambiguous. CDR1 and CDR2 (germline): MNHNS, SASEGT. The V gene lost 2 bases and the J gene lost 1 base, with 12 bases spanning the gap. CDR3 size: 16 residues. The CDR3 nucleotides read TGTGCCAGCAGTGAATTGGAGGGCTCGTCTGGAAACACCATATATTTT. Protein sequence: CASSELEGSSGNTIYF.

The rearrangement links TRBV28 to TRBJ2-3; 10 bases map to TRBD1. The CDR3 has 17 residues. Germline CDR1 is MDHEN and CDR2 is SYDVKM. The trim removed 3 bases at V and 0 bases at J, leaving 6 bases unmatched. As DNA, the CDR3 is TGTGCCAGCAGTTTGCCGAGACAGGGGGCGAGCACAGATACGCAGTATTTT. It encodes CASSLPRQGASTDTQYF.

The CDR3 coding sequence is TGTGCCAGCAGCTTACAGTCCGGAAACACCATATATTTT. Translated: CASSLQSGNTIYF. The gene calls are TRBV7-3 and TRBJ1-3; the D is unclear. The CDR3 totals 13 residues. Deletions cut 2 bases from V and 4 bases from J, with 6 bases between. The germline V gene encodes CDR1 SGHTA and CDR2 FQGTGA. Variable domain in full (rest from reference TRBV7-3 and TRBJ1-3): GAGVSQTPSNKVTEKGKYVELRCDPISGHTALYWYRQSLGQGPEFLIYFQGTGAADDSGLPNDRFFAVRPEGSVSTLKIQRTERGDSAVYLCASSLQSGNTIYFGEGSWLTVV.

The J gene is TRBJ2-7, the V gene TRBV3-1 (or the pseudogene TRBV3-2); no firm D call. The CDR3 has 14 residues. In germline, CDR1 is LGHDT, CDR2 YNNKEL (reference sequence). The V and J ends lost 0 bases and 0 bases respectively, with 6 bases between them. CDR3 in amino acids: CASSQEGDSYEQYF. The CDR3 DNA is TGTGCCAGCAGCCAAGAGGGCGACTCCTACGAGCAGTACTTC.

This clone was observed a handful of times. The chain is built from TRBV7-2 and TRBJ2-3; a weak D match, TRBD1 (6 bases). CDR1 is SGHTA, CDR2 FQGNSA, per germline. The length of the CDR3 is 16 residues. Trimming removed 4 bases from V and 2 bases from J, with 16 bases in between. DNA for the CDR3: TGTGCCAGCAGCTCCCATGAGGACAGCCCCACAGATACGCAGTATTTT. Its translation is CASSSHEDSPTDTQYF.

The V and J genes are TRBV5-1 and TRBJ2-5; 11 positions agree with TRBD2. Germline values: CDR1 SGHRS, CDR2 YFSETQ. V lost 4 bases and J lost 2; bases outside the gene matches: 4. The CDR3 covers 15 residues. CDR3 in amino acids: CASSRGTSGQETQYF. For the CDR3, the DNA is TGCGCCAGCAGCAGGGGGACTAGCGGACAAGAGACCCAGTACTTC.

The chain employs TRBV6-5 and TRBJ2-1; 7 bases are a match to TRBD2. V dropped 6 bases and J dropped 0; count of bases not matched to a gene: 2. The CDR3 contains 14 residues. Germline V gene sequence: CDR1 MNHEY, CDR2 SVGAGI. CDR3 amino acids: CASSGGSSYNEQFF. The CDR3 coding sequence is TGTGCCAGCAGCGGGGGGAGCTCCTACAATGAGCAGTTCTTC.